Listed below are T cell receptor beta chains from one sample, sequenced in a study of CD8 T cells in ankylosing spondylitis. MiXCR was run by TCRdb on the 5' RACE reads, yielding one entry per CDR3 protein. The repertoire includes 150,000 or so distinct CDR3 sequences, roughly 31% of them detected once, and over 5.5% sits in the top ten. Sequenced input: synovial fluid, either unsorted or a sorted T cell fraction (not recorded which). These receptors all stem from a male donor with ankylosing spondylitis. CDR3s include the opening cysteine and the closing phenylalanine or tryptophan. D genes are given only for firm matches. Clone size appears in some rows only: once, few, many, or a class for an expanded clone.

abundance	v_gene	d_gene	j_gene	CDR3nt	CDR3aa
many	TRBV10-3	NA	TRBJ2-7	TGTGCCGTTGGAACAGGGCCCGAGCAGTACTTC	CAVGTGPEQYF
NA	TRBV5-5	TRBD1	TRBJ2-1	TGTGCCAGCAGCTTCCTGGGCAGGGGGCTGGGTGAGCAGTTCTTC	CASSFLGRGLGEQFF
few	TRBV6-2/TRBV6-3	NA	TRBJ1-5	TGTGCCAGCAGATCTATTTGGCCCGAGAGCAATCAGCCCCAGCATTTT	CASRSIWPESNQPQHF
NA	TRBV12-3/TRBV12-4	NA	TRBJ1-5	TGTGCCAGCAGTTTGAGAGGGGCAGGGGTTGACCGAAGCAATCAGCCCCAGCATTTT	CASSLRGAGVDRSNQPQHF
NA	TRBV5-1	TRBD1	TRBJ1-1	TGCGCCAGCAGCCCCCTGGACAGGGCTGAAGCTTTCTTT	CASSPLDRAEAFF
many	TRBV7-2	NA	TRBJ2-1	TGTGCCAGCATTACTACGACGAGCTCCTACAATGAGCAGTTCTTC	CASITTTSSYNEQFF
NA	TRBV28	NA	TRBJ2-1	TGTGCCAGCAGTTTCGGAGACAGAGATTACAATGAGCAGTTCTTC	CASSFGDRDYNEQFF
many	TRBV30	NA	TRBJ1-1	TGTGCCTGGAGTGTTGCTTCCACTGAAGCTTTCTTT	CAWSVASTEAFF
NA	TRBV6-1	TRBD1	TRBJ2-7	TGTGCCAGCAAACGACCAGGGGGCTCCTACGAGCAGTACTTC	CASKRPGGSYEQYF
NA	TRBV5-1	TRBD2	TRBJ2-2	TGCGCCAGCAGCTTACTAGCGGCGGCGAACACCGGGGAGCTGTTTTTT	CASSLLAAANTGELFF
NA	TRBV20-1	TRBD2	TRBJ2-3	TGCAGTGTTCTAGCGGGGCGCACAGATACGCAGTATTTT	CSVLAGRTDTQYF
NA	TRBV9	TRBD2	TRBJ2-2	TGTGCCAGCAGCGTAGTTGGGACTAGTGCCACCGGGGAGCTGTTTTTT	CASSVVGTSATGELFF
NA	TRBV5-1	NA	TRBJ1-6	TGCGCCAGCAGCCCGGACGGATATTCACCCCTCCACTTT	CASSPDGYSPLHF